The rows below give T cell receptor beta chains drawn from one sample of a study of blood T cell repertoires in COVID-19. Assay used: immunoSEQ multiplex PCR; TCRdb lists only in-frame clones, some missing. The sample yields fewer than 200,000 clones, about 88% seen once. The sample comprised peripheral blood. All receptors come from a young man who had recovered from COVID-19. CDR3s include the opening cysteine and the closing phenylalanine or tryptophan. Clone size is not always given. Where it is, it says once, few, many or a class for expanded clones.

abundance: -; v_gene: TRBV5-1; CDR3aa: CASSLGVAGAYNEQFF
abundance: once; v_gene: TRBV6-1; CDR3aa: CASSVASGGGGDEQYF
abundance: -; v_gene: TRBV3-1/TRBV3-2; CDR3aa: CASSPKGPTGTEAFF
abundance: -; v_gene: TRBV5-5; CDR3aa: CASSEDTGATYEQYF
abundance: -; v_gene: TRBV30; CDR3aa: CAWDTGHTEAFF
abundance: -; v_gene: TRBV18; CDR3aa: CASSPSADNQPQHF
abundance: few; v_gene: TRBV28; CDR3aa: CASCPSASGSWEQYF
abundance: -; v_gene: TRBV7-2; CDR3aa: CASSRGETQYF
abundance: -; v_gene: TRBV11-2; CDR3aa: CASSPSDTSGNTIYF
abundance: -; v_gene: TRBV29-1; CDR3aa: CSVAGSTEAFF
abundance: -; v_gene: TRBV7-9; CDR3aa: CASSYTGGDGYTF
abundance: -; v_gene: TRBV6-5; CDR3aa: CASSYSTGENEKLFF
abundance: -; v_gene: TRBV4-3; CDR3aa: CASSQEGPQGTGANVLTF
abundance: -; v_gene: TRBV18; CDR3aa: CASSREAASGTYEQYF
abundance: -; v_gene: TRBV5-4; CDR3aa: CASSLATSYEQYF
abundance: -; v_gene: TRBV6-5; CDR3aa: CASSYTVGSGEKLFF
abundance: -; v_gene: TRBV7-8; CDR3aa: CASSLDWGQGVADTQYF
abundance: few; v_gene: TRBV6-6; CDR3aa: CASSPLIANIEPGELFF
abundance: -; v_gene: TRBV4-3; CDR3aa: CASSPSATGNQPQHF
abundance: -; v_gene: TRBV5-4; CDR3aa: CASSLPSYMNTEAFF
abundance: -; v_gene: TRBV12-3/TRBV12-4; CDR3aa: CASSTRVHEQYF
abundance: -; v_gene: TRBV6-5; CDR3aa: CASSYSSRGAGELFF
abundance: -; v_gene: TRBV21-1; CDR3aa: CASSKVTSSGKLREQYF
abundance: -; v_gene: TRBV9; CDR3aa: CASSVGASGRSNEQFF
abundance: -; v_gene: TRBV6-5; CDR3aa: CVVGQVGQPQHF